Reported below is one T cell receptor (beta chain). The PCR used 60 Vbeta and 13 Jbeta primers. Repertoires were generated with immunoSEQ multiplex PCR, while TCRdb's copy carries only in-frame clones and drops some. The sample records 150,000 or so clones, 70% to 90% being singletons. This CDR3 has 15 amino acids. The V end was cut by 3 bases, the J end by 2 bases, with 14 bases between. The germline CDR1 and CDR2 sequences are SGHTS and YDEGEE. These data come from a study of cytomegalovirus exposure and HLA in healthy donors. The donors gave bone marrow, and they were healthy. The rearrangement joins TRBV5-8 to TRBJ1-2; D is perhaps TRBD1 (6 bases). Source material: PBMCs. The clonotype originates from a woman aged 35 to 49 in good health and CMV-seropositive. In DNA, the CDR3 is TGTGCCAGCAGCTCCACAGGGAGAGGAAACTATGGCTACACCTTC. Translated, it gives CASSSTGRGNYGYTF.